This T cell receptor beta chain was recorded in a study of CD8+ T cells in alopecia areata. Regarding the study as a whole: Resident alphabeta T-cell populations of normal skin are likewise subject to sequencing in scalp samples.

Described treatment: oral pan-JAK inhibitor, 5-10 mg twice daily. cDNA prepared by RNA extraction and subsequent reverse transcription served as the template for sequencing. Method: immunoSEQ multiplex PCR; TCRdb's copy keeps in-frame clones and lacks some. The table includes approximately 190,000 clones, roughly 50% detected once. A few counts support this clone. The antigen is not known. The CDR3 extends over 15 amino acids. Germline V CDR1 and CDR2: MGHDK, SYGVNS. J gave up 8 bases and V 2 bases, and 7 bases lay outside the gene matches. The V gene is TRBV25-1, the J gene TRBJ2-1; 9 bases agree with TRBD1. The receptor was derived from a human donor with alopecia areata. Sample: CD4+ T cells sorted from blood, taken at week 24, from a patient treated with tofacitinib. The CDR3 DNA sequence: TGTGCCAGCAGTGAACCGGGACAGGGAGGGGATGAGCAGTTCTTC. This sequence encodes CASSEPGQGGDEQFF.